This passage covers 25 T cell receptor beta chains from one sample sequenced in a study of shared clonotypes between healthy human individuals. Generated by immunoSEQ multiplex PCR, the TCRdb table keeps only in-frame clones and is missing some. This table has approximately 940,000 clones, 76% appearing once. Sequencing used memory CD4+ T cells sorted from blood. Subset meaning: CD45RA-negative fraction. The receptor set was obtained from a man aged 18 to 29 in good health.

The V gene is TRBV10-2, the J gene TRBJ2-7; tentative D call: TRBD1 (5 bases). The germline V gene encodes CDR1 WSHSY and CDR2 SAAADI. The CDR3 has 15 amino acids. The V end was cut by 8 bases, the J end by 1 base, with 18 bases between. The CDR3 DNA sequence: TGCGCCAGCGGGAAGGGCGGACAAATTTCCTACGAGCAGTACTTC. Protein product: CASGKGGQISYEQYF.

This chain uses TRBV27 with TRBJ2-2; 7 nucleotides agree with TRBD2. Trimming cost V 10 bases and J 0 bases; bases outside gene matches: 5. CDR3 length: 14 amino acids. Germline lookup yields CDR1 MNHEY and CDR2 SMNVEV (reference sequence). Written as DNA, the CDR3 is TGTGCCACCAAGCGGGATACGAACACCGGGGAGCTGTTTTTT. Translating it yields CATKRDTNTGELFF.

Written as DNA, the CDR3 is TGTGCTAGTGGTTTGGTAAACTGGCAGAGTAATATCGAAGCTTTCTTT. Amino acids: CASGLVNWQSNIEAFF. V usage is TRBV12-5 and J usage is TRBJ1-1; no clear D gene. The V gene's germline CDR1 is LGHNT and CDR2 FRNRAP. The CDR3 length is 16 residues. Between the trimmed V and J ends, which lost 0 bases and 8 bases, there was a span of 19 bases.

J is TRBJ1-1 and V is TRBV4-1; TRBD1 is a possible D gene (5 bases). The V end was cut by 6 bases, the J end by 4 bases, with 18 bases between. The germline CDR1 and CDR2 sequences are MGHRA and YSYEKL. The CDR3 is 15 amino acids. CDR3 loop: CASRLSPGARTEAFF. Here the CDR3 DNA reads TGCGCCAGCAGGCTATCACCCGGGGCGCGCACTGAAGCTTTCTTT.

The rearrangement links TRBV27 to TRBJ1-2; D unclear. The CDR3 spans 15 residues. Germline loops: CDR1 MNHEY, CDR2 SMNVEV (reference sequence). The V gene lost 5 bases and the J gene lost 5 bases, with 18 bases spanning the gap. The CDR3: CASSGGRFLWYGYTF. In nucleotides, the CDR3 is TGTGCCAGCAGTGGTGGTAGGTTCCTATGGTATGGCTACACCTTC.

The chain couples TRBV9 to TRBJ2-5; 8 bases align to TRBD1. This CDR3 is built from 17 residues. J gave up 2 bases and V 0 bases, and 9 bases lay outside the gene matches. Per the germline V gene, CDR1 is SGDLS and CDR2 is YYNGEE. For the CDR3, the DNA is TGTGCCAGCAGCGTAGGTCGGAGACAGGGGTTTCAAGAGACCCAGTACTTC. Translated, it gives CASSVGRRQGFQETQYF.

This rearrangement joins TRBV10-3 to TRBJ1-3, with a possible D match to TRBD1 (6 bases). The germline V and J ends were trimmed by 7 bases and 4 bases, with 11 bases remaining between them. The V gene's germline CDR1 is ENHRY and CDR2 SYGVKD. The CDR3 is made up of 13 amino acids. CDR3 loop: CAITGALGNTIYF. CDR3 coding DNA: TGTGCCATCACAGGGGCCTTGGGAAACACCATATATTTT.

The V call is TRBV7-9, the J call TRBJ2-7, with D possibly TRBD2 on 5 matching bases. The CDR3 has 13 residues. CDR1 and CDR2 (germline): SEHNR, FQNEAQ (reference sequence). Trimming took off 2 bases at V and 4 bases at J, with 9 bases between the two ends. This chain's CDR3 is CASSLIGGYEQYF. The DNA of the CDR3 is TGTGCCAGCAGCTTAATCGGCGGGTACGAGCAGTACTTC.

This clone was picked up a small number of times. CDR3 in DNA: TGTGCCAGCAGCTCGAGGGACAAACAAGAGACCCAGTACTTC. It encodes CASSSRDKQETQYF. The chain recombines TRBV11-3 with TRBJ2-5; D might be TRBD1 (6 bases). Germline V gives CDR1 SGHNT, CDR2 YENEEA. V was cut by 4 bases and J by 2 bases, with 11 bases left in between. The CDR3 has 14 amino acids.

Worth noting for this clone: The sample carries other DNA sequences with the same CDR3. The V gene is TRBV7-9, the J gene TRBJ2-1, with TRBD2 as a possible D gene (5 bases). CDR1 is SEHNR, CDR2 FQNEAQ, per germline (reference sequence). The germline V and J ends were trimmed by 0 bases and 0 bases, with 9 bases remaining between them. This CDR3 has 16 amino acids. The CDR3 nucleotides read TGTGCCAGCAGCTTAGCCGCGGGCAGCTCCTACAATGAGCAGTTCTTC. Encoded protein: CASSLAAGSSYNEQFF.

In its sample, this clone was seen many times. The chain combines TRBV7-2 with TRBJ1-5; 7 bases agree with TRBD1. This CDR3 is 14 amino acids long. From germline, CDR1 is SGHTA and CDR2 FQGNSA. The junction had 7 bases not matched to a gene; V was cut back by 5 bases and J by 6 bases. CDR3 DNA: TGTGCCAGCAGCCTCAGACAGGGCACTCAGCCCCAGCATTTT. Its translation: CASSLRQGTQPQHF. The full variable domain, its missing parts supplied by reference TRBV7-2 and TRBJ1-5, is GAGVSQSPSNKVTEKGKDVELRCDPISGHTALYWYRQSLGQGLEFLIYFQGNSAPDKSGLPSDRFSAERTGGSVSTLTIQRTQQEDSAVYLCASSLRQGTQPQHFGDGTRLSIL.

The chain carries TRBV5-1 and TRBJ2-5, with D possibly being TRBD1 or TRBD2 (6 bases each). CDR1 and CDR2 from the germline V gene are SGHRS and YFSETQ. Deletions cut 7 bases from V and 3 bases from J, with 13 bases between. The CDR3 loop spans 13 amino acids. CDR3 sequence reads: CASSRGPEETQYF. The CDR3 DNA is TGCGCCAGCTCCCGGGGGCCGGAAGAGACCCAGTACTTC.

In its sample, this clone was seen a few times. The sample carries other DNA sequences with the same CDR3. The chain joins TRBV30 to TRBJ1-4, with unresolved D. Trimming left V 0 bases short and J 3 bases short, with 8 bases between. Germline V lookup: CDR1 GTSNPN, CDR2 SVGIG (reference sequence). The CDR3 extends over 14 amino acids. As DNA, the CDR3 is TGTGCCTGGAGTGTTGGAGGGCCTAATGAAAAACTGTTTTTT. Protein: CAWSVGGPNEKLFF.

The rearrangement links TRBV10-3 to TRBJ2-1; D perhaps matches TRBD2 (5 bases). With 8 bases removed from V and 7 bases from J, the gap between germline ends came to 21 bases. CDR3 size: 15 residues. Germline-derived CDR1 and CDR2 are ENHRY and SYGVKD. CDR3 in amino acids: CAIRPTAGSGNEQFF. CDR3 in DNA: TGTGCCATCCGCCCGACTGCCGGGTCGGGGAATGAGCAGTTCTTC.

The rearrangement uses TRBV18 and TRBJ1-6; the D gene is possibly TRBD1 (6 bases). V was cut by 4 bases and J by 7 bases, with 17 bases left in between. Germline V gives CDR1 KGHSH, CDR2 LQKENI. The CDR3 spans 16 residues. The CDR3 bases are TGTGCCAGCTCACTAGCGGCTGGGGGGCAGAATTCACCCCTCCACTTT. Its translation is CASSLAAGGQNSPLHF.

This clone turned up a few times. The chain is built from TRBV19 and TRBJ2-2, with D possibly being TRBD1 (6 bases). Germline CDR1 LNHDA, CDR2 SQIVND (reference sequence). V shed 9 bases and J shed 3 bases, with 11 bases lying between them. This CDR3 contains 13 residues. The CDR3 bases are TGTGCCAGCTGGAACAGGGACACCGGGGAGCTGTTTTTT. Its translation is CASWNRDTGELFF.

The chain has TRBV7-2 and TRBJ2-4, with a possible D match to TRBD1 (6 bases). Trimming pared 1 base from V and 9 bases from J, leaving 13 bases between. CDR1 and CDR2 from the germline V gene are SGHTA and FQGNSA. This CDR3 has 14 residues. The CDR3 region has the DNA TGTGCCAGCAGCTTAGATGGGACCAGGGGCATTCAGTACTTC. Translated, it gives CASSLDGTRGIQYF. Full variable domain (rest looked up from reference TRBV7-2 and TRBJ2-4): GAGVSQSPSNKVTEKGKDVELRCDPISGHTALYWYRQSLGQGLEFLIYFQGNSAPDKSGLPSDRFSAERTGGSVSTLTIQRTQQEDSAVYLCASSLDGTRGIQYFGAGTRLSVL.

This rearrangement joins TRBV2 to TRBJ2-3; 14 bases agree with TRBD2. J gave up 4 bases and V 5 bases, and 11 bases lay outside the gene matches. The CDR3 contains 18 residues. Germline loops: CDR1 SNHLY, CDR2 FYNNEI. The chain's CDR3 is CASSRTSGRQRGSDTQYF. The CDR3 DNA reads TGTGCCAGCAGTCGGACTAGCGGGAGGCAAAGGGGATCAGATACGCAGTATTTT.

Regarding this clone: Its ends do not fully match the called genes, so a read error is possible. The genes are TRBV7-9 and TRBJ1-3, with D tentatively TRBD1 (5 bases). The CDR3 extends over 11 amino acids. Germline V lookup: CDR1 SEHNR, CDR2 FQNEAQ (reference sequence). The CDR3 loop is CASSLADTVYF. As DNA, the CDR3 is TGTGCCAGCAGCTTAGCGGACACCGTATATTTT.

The chain couples TRBV2 to TRBJ2-7; a weak D match, TRBD1 (6 bases). Germline V gene data show CDR1 as SNHLY and CDR2 as FYNNEI. V was pared by 6 bases and J by 1 base, with 13 bases between. This CDR3 has 14 residues. CDR3 protein: CASSHGQQSYEQYF. The CDR3 DNA reads as TGTGCCAGCAGCCACGGACAGCAGTCCTACGAGCAGTACTTC.

The rearrangement joins TRBV6-4 to TRBJ2-7; possible D gene TRBD1, 6 bases. The CDR3 has 14 amino acids. The V and J ends lost 9 bases and 6 bases respectively, with 21 bases between them. Germline assignment: CDR1 MRHNA and CDR2 SNTAGT. CDR3 sequence: CARVPDSLNGEQYF. CDR3 DNA sequence: TGTGCCAGAGTTCCGGACAGTCTAAATGGCGAGCAGTACTTC.

Note on this clone: The limits of the CDR3 on the DNA are not certain, so only TCRdb's listed CDR3 is given. The V call is TRBV2, the J call TRBJ1-1. CDR1 and CDR2 (germline): SNHLY, FYNNEI. A total of 12 residues make up the CDR3, ends included. The chain's CDR3 is CASILVNTEAFF.

The rearrangement joins TRBV5-6 to TRBJ2-7; D is undetermined. CDR3 length: 14 residues. V lost 4 bases and J 2 bases, leaving 13 bases between the germline ends. Germline V gives CDR1 SGHDT, CDR2 YYEEEE. The CDR3 here is CASSPYFKPYEQYF. The CDR3 nucleotides read TGTGCCAGCAGCCCGTACTTCAAACCCTACGAGCAGTACTTC.

Comment on this clone: Distinct nucleotide sequences in the sample also encode this CDR3. The chain combines TRBV18 with TRBJ2-3; D gene uncertain. The length of the CDR3 is 14 residues. Germline V gene lookup returns CDR1 KGHSH and CDR2 LQKENI. The V end was cut by 0 bases, the J end by 1 base, with 5 bases between. The CDR3 protein is CASSPPSRTDTQYF. The CDR3 region has the DNA TGTGCCAGCTCACCACCGTCGCGCACAGATACGCAGTATTTT.

This clone was recorded once. The V call is TRBV5-1, the J call TRBJ2-2; D unresolved. CDR3 length: 15 amino acids. Trimming left V 3 bases short and J 4 bases short, with 13 bases between. The germline V gene has CDR1 SGHRS and CDR2 YFSETQ. The CDR3 sequence: CASSSRAPGTGELFF. In DNA form, the CDR3 reads TGCGCCAGCAGCTCCCGGGCTCCGGGCACCGGGGAGCTGTTTTTT.